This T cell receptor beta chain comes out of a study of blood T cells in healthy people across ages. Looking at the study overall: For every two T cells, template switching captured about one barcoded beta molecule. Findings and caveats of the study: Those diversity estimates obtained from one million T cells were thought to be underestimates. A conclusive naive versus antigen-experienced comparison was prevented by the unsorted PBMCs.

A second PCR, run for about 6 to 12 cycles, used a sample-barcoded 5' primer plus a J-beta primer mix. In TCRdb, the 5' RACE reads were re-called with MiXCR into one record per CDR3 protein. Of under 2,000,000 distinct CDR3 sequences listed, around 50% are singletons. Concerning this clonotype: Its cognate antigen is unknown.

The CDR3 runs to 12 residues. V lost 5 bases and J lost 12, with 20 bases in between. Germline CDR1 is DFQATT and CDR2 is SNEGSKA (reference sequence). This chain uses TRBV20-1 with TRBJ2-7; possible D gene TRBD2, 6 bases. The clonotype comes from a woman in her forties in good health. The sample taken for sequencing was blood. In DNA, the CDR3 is TGCAGTGCTCCGCCGGGGGAGGAGACCCGGTACTTC. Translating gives CSAPPGEETRYF.